The subject of this entry is one TCR beta chain. Its matching antigen is unknown. The CDR3 consists of 16 residues. CDR1 SGHTA and CDR2 FQGNSA come from the germline V gene. The V gene end was trimmed by 1 base and the J gene end by 5 bases; junction bases not matched to a gene: 9. This sample was taken from a study of blood T cells in healthy people across ages. Study conclusions and caveats: Changes seen in expanded clonotypes were possibly confounded by donor CMV status left unknown.

Combining a sample-barcoded 5' primer with a J-beta primer mix, a second PCR ran for roughly 7 to 11 cycles. TCRdb passed the 5' RACE reads through MiXCR, listing each CDR3 protein once. The table has 2 million or so distinct CDR3 sequences, roughly 49% seen once; the top ten hold over 2%. Sequenced input: blood. V and J are TRBV7-2 and TRBJ2-3; 7 nucleotides match TRBD2. This TCR was sampled from a woman in her thirties or forties in good health. CDR3 amino acids: CASSLVAGPGGDTQYF. The CDR3 coding sequence is TGTGCCAGCAGCTTAGTTGCAGGCCCGGGAGGAGATACGCAGTATTTT.